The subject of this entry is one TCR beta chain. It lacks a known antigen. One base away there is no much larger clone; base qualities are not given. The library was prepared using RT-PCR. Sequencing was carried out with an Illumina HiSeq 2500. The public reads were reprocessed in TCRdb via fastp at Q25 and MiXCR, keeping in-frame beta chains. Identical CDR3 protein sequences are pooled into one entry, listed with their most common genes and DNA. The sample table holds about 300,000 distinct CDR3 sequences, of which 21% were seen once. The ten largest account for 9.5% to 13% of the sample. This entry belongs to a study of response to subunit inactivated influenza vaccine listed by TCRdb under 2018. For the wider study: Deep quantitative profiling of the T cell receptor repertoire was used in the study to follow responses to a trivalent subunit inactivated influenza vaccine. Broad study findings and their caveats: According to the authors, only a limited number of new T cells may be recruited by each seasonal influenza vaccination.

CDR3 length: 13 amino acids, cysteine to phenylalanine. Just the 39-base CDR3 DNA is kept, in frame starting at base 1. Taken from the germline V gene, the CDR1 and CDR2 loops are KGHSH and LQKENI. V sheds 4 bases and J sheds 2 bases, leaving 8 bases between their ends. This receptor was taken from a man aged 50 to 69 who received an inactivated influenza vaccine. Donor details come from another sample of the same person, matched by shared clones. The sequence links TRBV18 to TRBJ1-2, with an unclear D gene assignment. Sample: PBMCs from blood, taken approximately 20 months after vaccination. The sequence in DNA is TGTGCCAGCTCACTCCAAAACAACTATGGCTACACCTTC. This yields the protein CASSLQNNYGYTF.